Shown below are 20 T cell receptor beta chains from a single sample sequenced in a study of blood T cell repertoires in COVID-19. This table comes from immunoSEQ multiplex PCR, and its TCRdb copy is limited to in-frame clones, with some not included. The sample lists approximately 180,000 clones, roughly nine tenths seen once, with approximately 2.1% in the top ten. Material: PBMCs or T cells enriched from blood (not recorded which). The origin of the receptors is a woman between 40 and 55 years old with acute COVID-19.

This rearrangement joins TRBV18 to TRBJ2-7; 9 bases align to TRBD1. CDR1 is KGHSH and CDR2 is LQKENI in the germline V gene. The V gene end was trimmed by 3 bases and the J gene end by 7 bases; junction bases not matched to a gene: 10. The CDR3 sequence is 15 residues long. CDR3 nucleotides: TGTGCCAGCTCACCCCGGACAGGGGACCGAGGGGAGCAGTACTTC. Translating gives CASSPRTGDRGEQYF.

V is TRBV19 and J is TRBJ1-4; TRBD1 matches at 7 bases. CDR1 LNHDA and CDR2 SQIVND come from the germline V gene (reference sequence). The V segment lost 9 bases and the J segment 3 bases; nucleotides outside the gene matches: 10. This CDR3 has 15 amino acids. CDR3 residues: CARGGQGMANEKLFF. The CDR3 region has the DNA TGTGCCAGAGGGGGCCAGGGTATGGCTAATGAAAAACTGTTTTTT.

V usage is TRBV9 and J usage is TRBJ1-2, with D unclear. Between the trimmed V and J ends, which lost 4 bases and 5 bases, there was a span of 15 bases. The CDR3 spans 14 residues. CDR1 is SGDLS and CDR2 is YYNGEE in the germline V gene. The CDR3 nucleotides are TGTGCCAGCAGCAGAAGCGGCCCCGGTTATGGCTACACCTTC. It specifies CASSRSGPGYGYTF.

The genes are TRBV7-2 and TRBJ1-2; D may be TRBD1 (5 bases). V was trimmed by 0 bases and J by 2 bases, leaving 10 bases between them. CDR3 size: 15 residues. Germline loops: CDR1 SGHTA, CDR2 FQGNSA. CDR3 amino acids: CASSLAGGSNYGYTF. CDR3 in DNA: TGTGCCAGCAGCTTAGCGGGGGGTTCCAACTATGGCTACACCTTC.

The rearrangement uses TRBV6-6 and TRBJ1-5; no clear D gene. CDR1 and CDR2 from the germline V gene are MNHNY and SVGAGI (reference sequence). V was trimmed by 5 bases and J by 0 bases, leaving 11 bases between them. This CDR3 comprises 15 residues. The CDR3 region has the DNA TGTGCCAGCAGTCGATCTGTTAATAGCAATCAGCCCCAGCATTTT. This gives the protein CASSRSVNSNQPQHF.

The gene calls are TRBV3-1 (or the pseudogene TRBV3-2) and TRBJ2-7; TRBD2 matches 9 bases. Trimming cost V 1 base and J 5 bases; bases outside gene matches: 15. The CDR3 covers 18 residues. Germline CDR1 reads LGHDT; CDR2 reads YNNKEL (reference sequence). CDR3 nucleotide sequence: TGTGCCAGCAGCCAAGGCCGGCTAGCGGGACCCTATTCCCACGAGCAGTACTTC. Its protein is CASSQGRLAGPYSHEQYF.

The chain carries TRBV9 and TRBJ2-1, with 9 bases matching TRBD1. The CDR3 extends over 17 amino acids. V was pared by 0 bases and J by 3 bases, with 7 bases of the junction left unmatched. The germline gives CDR1 SGDLS, CDR2 YYNGEE. The DNA for the CDR3 is TGTGCCAGCAGCGTAGCAGGGACAGGGTTGGTCTACAATGAGCAGTTCTTC. Translation gives CASSVAGTGLVYNEQFF.

The chain carries TRBV7-8 and TRBJ2-7, with TRBD2 matching 11 bases. This CDR3 is 16 amino acids long. Germline V gene lookup returns CDR1 SGHVS and CDR2 FQNEAQ. J was trimmed by 3 bases and V by 4 bases; bases with no gene match: 8. This CDR3 is CASSSIALAGDYEQYF. CDR3 DNA sequence: TGTGCCAGCAGCTCCATCGCACTAGCGGGAGACTACGAGCAGTACTTC.

This chain links TRBV7-9 with TRBJ1-2; 9 bases are a match to TRBD1. The germline V gene has CDR1 SEHNR and CDR2 FQNEAQ (reference sequence). V was pared by 0 bases and J by 3 bases, with 5 bases of the junction left unmatched. The CDR3 length is 16 residues. CDR3 sequence (DNA): TGTGCCAGCAGCTTAGCACCCGACAGGGGGTACTATGGCTACACCTTC. Its protein product is CASSLAPDRGYYGYTF. Drawing the rest from reference TRBV7-9 and TRBJ1-2, the complete variable domain is DTGVSQNPRHKITKRGQNVTFRCDPISEHNRLYWYRQTLGQGPEFLTYFQNEAQLEKSRLLSDRFSAERPKGSFSTLEIQRTEQGDSAMYLCASSLAPDRGYYGYTFGSGTRLTVV.

The rearrangement joins TRBV30 to TRBJ1-3, with a tentative D call TRBD1 (6 bases). Per the germline V gene, CDR1 is GTSNPN and CDR2 is SVGIG (reference sequence). CDR3 length: 16 amino acids. V was trimmed by 3 bases and J by 2 bases, leaving 17 bases between them. The CDR3: CAWRGRGRRPGNTIYF. CDR3 bases: TGTGCCTGGAGAGGGCGGGGGCGGCGGCCTGGAAACACCATATATTTT.

V and J are TRBV19 and TRBJ1-5; D may be TRBD1 (6 bases). This CDR3 region has 15 residues. Germline values: CDR1 LNHDA, CDR2 SQIVND (reference sequence). V shed 5 bases and J shed 4 bases, with 15 bases lying between them. The CDR3 protein is CASSATGSGNQPQHF. The CDR3, as DNA: TGTGCCAGTAGTGCCACAGGGTCGGGGAATCAGCCCCAGCATTTT.

This chain uses TRBV13 with TRBJ2-5; a possible D gene is TRBD2 (6 bases). The V end lost 5 bases, the J end lost 5 bases, and 9 bases lay between the germline ends. The CDR3 is made up of 12 amino acids. CDR1 and CDR2 from the germline V gene are PRHDT and FYEKMQ (reference sequence). The CDR3 DNA reads TGTGCCAGCAGCATCCGGGGGGAGACCCAGTACTTC. Translating it yields CASSIRGETQYF.

This clone occurred once. The same CDR3 can be traced to other DNA sequences in this sample. The chain recombines TRBV2 with TRBJ1-4; 9 bases fit TRBD1. Losses at the gene ends were 5 bases for V and 8 bases for J; bases not matched to a gene: 6. There are 14 residues in the CDR3. Germline CDR1 SNHLY, CDR2 FYNNEI. CDR3 nucleotides: TGTGCCAGCAGTCGGACAGGGGTGGGGGAAAAACTGTTTTTT. Amino acids: CASSRTGVGEKLFF.

This sequence joins TRBV7-2 and TRBJ2-1; possible D gene TRBD1, 5 bases. Trimming shortened V by 3 bases and J by 0 bases, and 12 bases separated the two germline ends. The CDR3 spans 16 residues. CDR1 and CDR2 (germline): SGHTA, FQGNSA. The CDR3 region is CASSLRQLSSYNEQFF. The CDR3 nucleotides are TGTGCCAGCAGCTTGAGACAGCTTAGCTCCTACAATGAGCAGTTCTTC.

Only one count was recorded for this clone. This chain uses TRBV10-3 with TRBJ1-2; the D gene is possibly TRBD1 (6 bases). This CDR3 has 17 residues. In germline, CDR1 is ENHRY, CDR2 SYGVKD. V gave up 6 bases and J gave up 7 bases, with 27 bases separating them. CDR3 sequence: CAISPGGQSGVTTGYTF. For the CDR3, the DNA is TGTGCCATCAGCCCGGGGGGGCAGTCTGGGGTAACTACTGGCTACACCTTC.

This chain connects TRBV7-9 to TRBJ2-1; TRBD1 aligns across 9 bases. V lost 5 bases to trimming and J lost 0 bases; unmatched junction nucleotides: 2. The germline CDR1 and CDR2 sequences are SEHNR and FQNEAQ (reference sequence). The CDR3 contains 15 residues. DNA of the CDR3: TGTGCCAGCAGCAGGACAGGGGTCTCCTACAATGAGCAGTTCTTC. This sequence encodes CASSRTGVSYNEQFF.

The chain couples TRBV11-2 to TRBJ2-1; 13 bases are a match to TRBD2. From germline, CDR1 is SGHAT and CDR2 FQNNGV. V was clipped by 5 bases and J by 1 base; unmatched bases: 5. CDR3 length: 17 amino acids. CDR3 protein: CASSLLAGGRSYNEQFF. The CDR3 DNA reads as TGTGCCAGCAGCCTACTAGCGGGGGGGCGTTCCTACAATGAGCAGTTCTTC.

V and J are TRBV24-1 and TRBJ1-5; D gene unclear. V lost 4 bases, J lost 2 bases, and 8 bases lay in between. This CDR3 comprises 14 residues. Germline V lookup: CDR1 KGHDR, CDR2 SFDVKD. For the CDR3, the DNA is TGTGCCACCAGTGACGACATGGGCAATCAGCCCCAGCATTTT. Amino acid sequence: CATSDDMGNQPQHF.

The chain recombines TRBV6-6 with TRBJ1-1, with 7 positions matching TRBD1. With 5 bases clipped from V and 4 bases from J, the junction kept 4 bases outside the gene matches. The CDR3 has 13 residues. Germline CDR1 MNHNY, CDR2 SVGAGI (reference sequence). The CDR3 DNA follows: TGTGCCAGCAGTAAACGGGACAGCACTGAAGCTTTCTTT. This sequence encodes CASSKRDSTEAFF.

V and J are TRBV16 and TRBJ2-4; 8 bases agree with TRBD1. CDR1 and CDR2 (germline): KGHSY, FQNENV. The CDR3 has 15 amino acids. V dropped 0 bases and J dropped 8; count of bases not matched to a gene: 6. CDR3 protein: CASSQSHGQGHIQYF. CDR3 DNA sequence: TGTGCCAGCAGCCAATCGCACGGACAGGGTCACATTCAGTACTTC.